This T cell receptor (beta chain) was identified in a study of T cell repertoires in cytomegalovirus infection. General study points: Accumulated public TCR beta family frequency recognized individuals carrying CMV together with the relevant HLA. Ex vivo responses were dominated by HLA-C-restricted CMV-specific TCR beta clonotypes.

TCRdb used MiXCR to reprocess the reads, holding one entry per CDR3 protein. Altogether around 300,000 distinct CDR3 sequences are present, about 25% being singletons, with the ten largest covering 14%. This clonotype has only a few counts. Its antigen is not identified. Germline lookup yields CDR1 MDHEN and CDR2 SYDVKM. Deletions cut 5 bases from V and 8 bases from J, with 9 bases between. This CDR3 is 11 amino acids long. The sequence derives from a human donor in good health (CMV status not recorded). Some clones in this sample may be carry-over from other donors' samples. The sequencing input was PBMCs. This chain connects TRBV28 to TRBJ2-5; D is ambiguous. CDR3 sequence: CASSPPGTQYF. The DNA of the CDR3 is TGTGCCAGCAGTCCCCCCGGAACCCAGTACTTC.